This entry describes one TCR beta chain. Its matching antigen is unknown. The data were obtained in a study of T cells after yellow fever vaccination. Study conclusions and caveats: Once the booster was given, most primary-vaccination clones reappeared, at around 95% for CD4 and over 75% for CD8. A secondary response was less intense yet reached its peak sooner, at day 5 versus 15.

TCRdb processed the 5' RACE reads anew with MiXCR; each CDR3 protein has one entry. Of 100,000 to 150,000 distinct CDR3 sequences listed, more than 7.5% are singletons. V was clipped by 1 base and J by 4 bases, with 17 bases between them. This CDR3 is built from 16 residues. Looked up from germline, CDR1 is KGHSH and CDR2 is LQKENI. This clonotype was sampled from a man younger than 35 who received the YFV17D yellow fever vaccine. The V call is TRBV18, the J call TRBJ2-7; D is tentatively TRBD1 or TRBD2 (6 bases each). The material sequenced was CD8+ T cells sorted from PBMCs, taken on the day of the yellow fever booster vaccination. The CDR3 DNA sequence: TGTGCCAGCTCACCACTCCTACCAAGGGGGGTTTACGAGCAGTACTTC. Amino acids: CASSPLLPRGVYEQYF.